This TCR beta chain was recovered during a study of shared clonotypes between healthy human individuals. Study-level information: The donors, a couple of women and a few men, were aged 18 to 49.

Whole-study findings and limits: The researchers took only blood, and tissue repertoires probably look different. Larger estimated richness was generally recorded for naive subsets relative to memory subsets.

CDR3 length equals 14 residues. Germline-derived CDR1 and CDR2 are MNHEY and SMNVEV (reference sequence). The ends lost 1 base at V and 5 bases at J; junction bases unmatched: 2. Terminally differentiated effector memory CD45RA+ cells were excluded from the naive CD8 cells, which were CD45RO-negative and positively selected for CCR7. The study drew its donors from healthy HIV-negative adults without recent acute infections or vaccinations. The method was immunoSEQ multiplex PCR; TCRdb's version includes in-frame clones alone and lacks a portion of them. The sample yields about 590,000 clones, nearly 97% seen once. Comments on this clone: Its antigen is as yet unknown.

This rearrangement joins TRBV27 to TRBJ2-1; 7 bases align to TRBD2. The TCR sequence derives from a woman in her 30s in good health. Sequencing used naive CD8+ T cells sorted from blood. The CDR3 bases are TGTGCCAGCAGTTTATGGGGAGGGGACAATGAGCAGTTCTTC. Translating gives CASSLWGGDNEQFF.